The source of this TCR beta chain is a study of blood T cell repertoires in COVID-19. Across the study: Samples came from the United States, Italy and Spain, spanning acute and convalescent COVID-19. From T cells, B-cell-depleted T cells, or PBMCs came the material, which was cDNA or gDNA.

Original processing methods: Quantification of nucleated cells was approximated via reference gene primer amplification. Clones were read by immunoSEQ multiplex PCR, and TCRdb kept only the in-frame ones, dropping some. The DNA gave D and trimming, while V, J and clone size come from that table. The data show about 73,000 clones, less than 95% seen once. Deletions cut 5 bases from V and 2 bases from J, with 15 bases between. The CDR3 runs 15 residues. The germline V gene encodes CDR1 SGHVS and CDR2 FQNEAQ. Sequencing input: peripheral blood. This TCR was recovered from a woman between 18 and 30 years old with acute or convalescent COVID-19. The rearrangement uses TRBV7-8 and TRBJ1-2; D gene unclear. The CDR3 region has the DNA TGTGCCAGCAGCCAACGTGCGGGCAGAAACTATGGCTACACCTTC. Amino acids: CASSQRAGRNYGYTF.